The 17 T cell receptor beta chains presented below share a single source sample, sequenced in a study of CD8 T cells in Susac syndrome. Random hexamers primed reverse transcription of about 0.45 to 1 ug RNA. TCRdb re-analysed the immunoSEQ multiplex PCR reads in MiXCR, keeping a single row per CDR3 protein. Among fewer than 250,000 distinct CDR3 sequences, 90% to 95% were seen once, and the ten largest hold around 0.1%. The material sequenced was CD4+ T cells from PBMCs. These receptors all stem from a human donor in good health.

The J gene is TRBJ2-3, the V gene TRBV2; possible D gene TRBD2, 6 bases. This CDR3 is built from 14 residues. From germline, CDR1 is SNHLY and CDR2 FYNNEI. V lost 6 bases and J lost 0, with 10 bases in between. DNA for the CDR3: TGTGCCAGCAGGGCGGGATCTAGCACAGATACGCAGTATTTT. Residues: CASRAGSSTDTQYF.

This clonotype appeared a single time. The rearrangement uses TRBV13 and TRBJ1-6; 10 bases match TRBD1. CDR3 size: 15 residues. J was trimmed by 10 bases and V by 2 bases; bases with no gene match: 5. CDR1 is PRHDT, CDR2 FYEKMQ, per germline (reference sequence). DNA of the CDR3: TGTGCCAGCAGCTTAAAGACAGGGGGCGGGTCACCCCTCCACTTT. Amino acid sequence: CASSLKTGGGSPLHF.

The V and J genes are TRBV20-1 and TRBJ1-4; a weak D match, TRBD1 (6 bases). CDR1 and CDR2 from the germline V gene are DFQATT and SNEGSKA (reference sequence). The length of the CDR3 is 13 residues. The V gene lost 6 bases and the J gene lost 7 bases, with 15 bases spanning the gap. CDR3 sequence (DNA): TGCAGTGCCCAACAGGGCAACCTTGAAAAACTGTTTTTT. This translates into CSAQQGNLEKLFF.

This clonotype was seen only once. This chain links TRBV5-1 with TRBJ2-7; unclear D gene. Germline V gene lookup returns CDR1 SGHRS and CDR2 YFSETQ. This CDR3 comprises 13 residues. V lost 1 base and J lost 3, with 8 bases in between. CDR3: CASSLYPSYEQYF. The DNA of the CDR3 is TGCGCCAGCAGCTTGTACCCCAGCTACGAGCAGTACTTC.

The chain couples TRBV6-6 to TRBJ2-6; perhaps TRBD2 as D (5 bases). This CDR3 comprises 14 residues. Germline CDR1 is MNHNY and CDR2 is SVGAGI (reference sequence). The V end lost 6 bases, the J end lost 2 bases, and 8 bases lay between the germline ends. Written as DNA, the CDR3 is TGTGCCAGCAGACCGGGGACTGGGGCCAACGTCCTGACTTTC. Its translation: CASRPGTGANVLTF.

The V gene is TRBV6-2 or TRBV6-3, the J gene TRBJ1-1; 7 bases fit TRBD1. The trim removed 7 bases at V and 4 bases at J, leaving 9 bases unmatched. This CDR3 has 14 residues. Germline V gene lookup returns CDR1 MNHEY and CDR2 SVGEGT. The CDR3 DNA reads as TGTGCCAGCAAGGAGGGGGCCGTAGGCACTGAAGCTTTCTTT. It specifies CASKEGAVGTEAFF.

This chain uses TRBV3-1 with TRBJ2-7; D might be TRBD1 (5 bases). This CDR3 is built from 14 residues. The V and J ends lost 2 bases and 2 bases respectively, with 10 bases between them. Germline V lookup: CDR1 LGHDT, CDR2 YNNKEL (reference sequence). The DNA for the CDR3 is TGTGCCAGCAGCCAACGACAGAACGCCTACGAGCAGTACTTC. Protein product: CASSQRQNAYEQYF.

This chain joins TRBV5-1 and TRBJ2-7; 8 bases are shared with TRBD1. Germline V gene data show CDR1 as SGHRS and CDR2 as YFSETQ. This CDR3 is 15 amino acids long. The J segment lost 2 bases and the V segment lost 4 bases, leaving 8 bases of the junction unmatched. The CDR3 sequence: CASSPTGVGTYEQYF. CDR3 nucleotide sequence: TGCGCCAGCAGCCCGACAGGGGTTGGGACCTACGAGCAGTACTTC.

CDR3 sequence (DNA): TGTGCCAGCAGCTTAGGCCAGGACGATAGGCAGCCCCAGCATTTT. This encodes CASSLGQDDRQPQHF. The V and J genes are TRBV7-2 and TRBJ1-5; D gene unclear. Germline lookup yields CDR1 SGHTA and CDR2 FQGNSA. Trimming cost V 1 base and J 7 bases, with 14 bases left between them. The CDR3 contains 15 residues.

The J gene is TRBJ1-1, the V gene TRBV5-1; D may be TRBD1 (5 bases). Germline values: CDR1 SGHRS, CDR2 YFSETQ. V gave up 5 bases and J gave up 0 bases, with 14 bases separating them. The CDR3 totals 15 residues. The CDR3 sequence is CASRGRGALNTEAFF. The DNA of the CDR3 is TGCGCCAGCAGGGGAAGAGGGGCCCTGAACACTGAAGCTTTCTTT.

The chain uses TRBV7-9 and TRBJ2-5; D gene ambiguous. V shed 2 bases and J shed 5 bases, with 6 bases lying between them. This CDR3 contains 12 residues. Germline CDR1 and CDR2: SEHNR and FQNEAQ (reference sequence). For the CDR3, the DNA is TGTGCCAGCAGCTTATCTCCGGAGACCCAGTACTTC. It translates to CASSLSPETQYF.

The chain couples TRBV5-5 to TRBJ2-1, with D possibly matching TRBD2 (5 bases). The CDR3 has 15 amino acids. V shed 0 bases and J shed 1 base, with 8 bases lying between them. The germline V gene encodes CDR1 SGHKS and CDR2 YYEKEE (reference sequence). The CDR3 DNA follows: TGTGCCAGCAGCTTGGATCCGGGGTCCTACAATGAGCAGTTCTTC. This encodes CASSLDPGSYNEQFF.

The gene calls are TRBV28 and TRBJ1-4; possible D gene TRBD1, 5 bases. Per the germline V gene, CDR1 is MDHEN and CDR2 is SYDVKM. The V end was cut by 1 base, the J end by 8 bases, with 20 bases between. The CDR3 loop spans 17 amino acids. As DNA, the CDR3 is TGTGCCAGCAGTTTATCCCCACCGGGGGTGTCGGTCGAAAAACTGTTTTTT. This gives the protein CASSLSPPGVSVEKLFF.

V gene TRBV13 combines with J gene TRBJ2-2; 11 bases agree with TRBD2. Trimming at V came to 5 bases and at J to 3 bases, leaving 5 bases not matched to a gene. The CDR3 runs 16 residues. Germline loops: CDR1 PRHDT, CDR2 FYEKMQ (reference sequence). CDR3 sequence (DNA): TGTGCCAGCAGCCGGCGACTAGCGGGGTACACCGGGGAGCTGTTTTTT. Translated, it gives CASSRRLAGYTGELFF.

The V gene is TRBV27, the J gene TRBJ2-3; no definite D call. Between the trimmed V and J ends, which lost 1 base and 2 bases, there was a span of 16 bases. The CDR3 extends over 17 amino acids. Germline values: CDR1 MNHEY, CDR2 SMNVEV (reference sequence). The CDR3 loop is CASSLLGRTQTTDTQYF. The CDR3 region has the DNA TGTGCCAGCAGTTTATTGGGCAGAACCCAGACCACAGATACGCAGTATTTT.

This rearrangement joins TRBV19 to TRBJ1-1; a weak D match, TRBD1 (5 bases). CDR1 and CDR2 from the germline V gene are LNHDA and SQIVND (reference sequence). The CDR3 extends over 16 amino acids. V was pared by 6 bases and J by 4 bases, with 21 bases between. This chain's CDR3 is CASSRRGEVVGTEAFF. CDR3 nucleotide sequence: TGTGCCAGTAGCCGCCGGGGCGAAGTCGTGGGCACTGAAGCTTTCTTT.

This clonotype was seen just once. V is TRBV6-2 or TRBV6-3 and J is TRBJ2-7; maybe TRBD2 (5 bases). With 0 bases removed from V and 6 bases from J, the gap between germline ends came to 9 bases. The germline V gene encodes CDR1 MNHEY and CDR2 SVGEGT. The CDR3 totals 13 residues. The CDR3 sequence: CASSYSGLSEQYV. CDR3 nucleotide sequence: TGTGCCAGCAGTTACTCAGGACTGAGCGAGCAGTACGTC.